This T cell receptor beta chain appears in the sequencing data of a study of cytomegalovirus exposure and HLA in healthy donors. This clone was detected once. Per germline, CDR1 MNHEY and CDR2 SVGAGI. The CDR3 covers 14 residues. Trimming removed 5 bases from V and 6 bases from J; junction bases left unmatched: 7. Assay used: immunoSEQ multiplex PCR; TCRdb lists only in-frame clones, some missing. This sample has some 120,000 clones, with 75% to 90% found just once. The rearrangement joins TRBV6-5 to TRBJ2-3; 8 positions match TRBD2. The source is a woman aged 18-29 years in good health and CMV-seronegative. The specimen was PBMCs. CDR3 nucleotides: TGTGCCAGCAGTCAAGCGGGAGACTTTGATACGCAGTATTTT. It encodes CASSQAGDFDTQYF.